These T cell receptor beta chains were read from a single sample in a study of blood T cell repertoires in COVID-19. Method: immunoSEQ multiplex PCR; TCRdb's copy keeps in-frame clones and lacks some. The repertoire holds about 230,000 clones, with approximately 84% as singletons. The material sequenced was peripheral blood. The receptor set was obtained from a woman older than 75 with acute or convalescent COVID-19. The CDR3 runs from the conserved cysteine through the conserved F or W. The D gene is left open where the match is weak. Clone size is shown for a subset of rows, as once, few, many or a class of expanded clone.

cdr3_aa,cdr3_nt,clone_size,v_call,j_call,d_call
CASSLTGGNSPLHF,TGTGCCAGTAGCCTGACAGGGGGTAATTCACCCCTCCACTTT,.,TRBV19,TRBJ1-6,TRBD1
CASSPQGVGTIYF,TGTGCCAGCAGTCCACAGGGGGTCGGTACCATATATTTT,.,TRBV6-5,TRBJ1-3,TRBD1
CASSIDRGSEKLFF,TGTGCCAGTAGTATAGACAGGGGGAGTGAAAAACTGTTTTTT,.,TRBV19,TRBJ1-4,TRBD1
CASSVQGNEKLFF,TGTGCCAGTAGTGTCCAGGGGAATGAAAAACTGTTTTTT,.,TRBV19,TRBJ1-4,.
CASSPDAGYEQYF,TGTGCCAGTAGCCCCGATGCCGGCTACGAGCAGTACTTC,.,TRBV19,TRBJ2-7,.
CASSSTAGQGAGETQYF,TGTGCCAGCTCATCAACCGCGGGACAGGGGGCCGGAGAGACCCAGTACTTC,.,TRBV18,TRBJ2-5,TRBD1
CASSAGQGAFGTQYF,TGTGCCAGCAGTGCGGGACAGGGGGCTTTTGGGACCCAGTACTTC,.,TRBV2,TRBJ2-5,TRBD1
CASSLTTLRGETQYF,TGCGCCAGCAGCTTGACTACGCTCAGGGGAGAGACCCAGTACTTC,.,TRBV5-1,TRBJ2-5,.
CASSRGDTQYF,TGTGCCAGCAGTAGGGGGGATACGCAGTATTTT,.,TRBV7-9,TRBJ2-3,.
CASSLNGGLEETQYF,TGTGCCAGCAGCTTAAATGGCGGACTCGAAGAGACCCAGTACTTC,.,TRBV7-3,TRBJ2-5,.
CASGPMTGIGYTF,TGTGCTAGTGGCCCGATGACAGGTATCGGCTACACCTTC,few,TRBV12-5,TRBJ1-2,.
CASSVGGNYEQYF,TGTGCCAGCAGCGTAGGCGGGAACTACGAGCAGTACTTC,once,TRBV9,TRBJ2-7,.
CASSYSSGRRETQYF,TGTGCCAGCAGTTACTCCAGCGGGAGGAGGGAGACCCAGTACTTC,.,TRBV6-6,TRBJ2-5,TRBD2
CASSLNTDIPGYTF,TGTGCCAGCAGCTTGAATACAGATATTCCTGGCTACACCTTC,.,TRBV5-6,TRBJ1-2,.
CASSWETGGGETQYF,TGTGCCAGCAGTTGGGAGACAGGGGGAGGGGAGACCCAGTACTTC,.,TRBV2,TRBJ2-5,TRBD1
CATTLATNTGELFF,TGTGCCACCACCCTAGCGACGAACACCGGGGAGCTGTTTTTT,.,TRBV7-9,TRBJ2-2,.
CASSGGQGWMNTEAFF,TGTGCCAGTAGTGGGGGACAGGGGTGGATGAACACTGAAGCTTTCTTT,few,TRBV19,TRBJ1-1,TRBD1
CAISAEGGGELFF,TGTGCCATCAGCGCTGAAGGAGGCGGGGAGCTGTTTTTT,.,TRBV10-3,TRBJ2-2,.
CASSPNMGQAYNSPLHF,TGCGCCAGCAGCCCTAATATGGGACAGGCTTATAATTCACCCCTCCACTTT,.,TRBV5-1,TRBJ1-6,TRBD1
CAISEGGGNNNEQFF,TGTGCCATCAGTGAAGGGGGCGGGAATAACAATGAGCAGTTCTTC,.,TRBV10-3,TRBJ2-1,.
CASSLSGGLFF,TGTGCCAGCAGCTTATCCGGGGGGCTGTTTTTT,.,TRBV7-9,TRBJ2-2,.
CASTATGDNEKLFF,TGTGCCAGCACCGCGACAGGGGATAATGAAAAACTGTTTTTT,.,TRBV28,TRBJ1-4,TRBD1
CASSSSGGTEAFF,TGTGCCAGCAGCTCCTCGGGGGGCACTGAAGCTTTCTTT,.,TRBV9,TRBJ1-1,.
CASSPTGPGNTIYF,TGTGCCAGCAGTCCGACAGGGCCGGGAAACACCATATATTTT,few,TRBV27,TRBJ1-3,TRBD1
CASSAANYGYTF,TGTGCCAGTAGTGCGGCCAACTATGGCTACACCTTC,.,TRBV19,TRBJ1-2,.
CASSRLRGENSPLHF,TGTGCCAGCAGCCGGCTTCGGGGAGAGAATTCACCCCTCCACTTT,.,TRBV7-2,TRBJ1-6,.
CASSNLADTQYF,TGTGCCAGCAGTAACCTAGCAGATACGCAGTATTTT,.,TRBV2,TRBJ2-3,.
CASSAQGRNSPLHF,TGTGCCAGCAGCGCACAGGGGAGGAATTCACCCCTCCACTTT,.,TRBV7-3,TRBJ1-6,TRBD1
CATSSFPLAGRETQYF,TGTGCCACCAGCAGTTTTCCCTTAGCGGGAAGGGAGACCCAGTACTTC,.,TRBV15,TRBJ2-5,TRBD2
CASSETGWGYTF,TGTGCCAGCAGCGAGACAGGGTGGGGCTACACCTTC,.,TRBV3-1/TRBV3-2,TRBJ1-2,TRBD1
CASSIDRPGPGADTQYF,TGTGCCAGTAGTATAGATAGGCCCGGACCAGGGGCAGATACGCAGTATTTT,few,TRBV19,TRBJ2-3,.
CASRDRGNYGYTF,TGTGCCAGTAGGGACAGGGGAAATTATGGCTACACCTTC,once,TRBV19,TRBJ1-2,TRBD1
CASSSLAGRQETQYF,TGTGCCAGCAGCTCCCTAGCGGGACGACAAGAGACCCAGTACTTC,once,TRBV7-9,TRBJ2-5,TRBD2
CASSQDAGIHQYF,TGCGCCAGCAGCCAAGATGCAGGGATACATCAGTACTTC,.,TRBV4-1,TRBJ2-4,.
CASSPGAGGTYEQYF,TGTGCCAGCTCACCGGGCGCGGGGGGAACCTACGAGCAGTACTTC,.,TRBV18,TRBJ2-7,TRBD2
CASSQERGGALETQYF,TGCGCCAGCAGCCAAGAACGCGGGGGGGCTTTAGAGACCCAGTACTTC,.,TRBV4-1,TRBJ2-5,TRBD2
CASSFLAGERDTQYF,TGTGCCAGCAGCTTCCTAGCGGGAGAAAGAGATACGCAGTATTTT,.,TRBV5-4,TRBJ2-3,TRBD2
CATPRYGQPNTGELFF,TGTGCCACCCCCCGATATGGGCAGCCGAACACCGGGGAGCTGTTTTTT,.,TRBV24-1,TRBJ2-2,.
CASSPTGSGNTIYF,TGTGCCAGCAGTCCGACAGGGTCTGGAAACACCATATATTTT,.,TRBV3-1/TRBV3-2,TRBJ1-3,TRBD1
CASTPLGDEKLFF,TGCGCCAGCACTCCCTTAGGGGATGAAAAACTGTTTTTT,.,TRBV4-1,TRBJ1-4,.
CASSLTPYEQYF,TGTGCCAGCAGCTTGACACCCTACGAGCAGTACTTC,once,TRBV7-9,TRBJ2-7,.
CASSQVAPGSLAGKSYNEQFF,TGCGCCAGCAGCCAAGTCGCTCCAGGGAGTCTAGCGGGAAAATCCTACAATGAGCAGTTCTTC,.,TRBV4-1,TRBJ2-1,TRBD2
CASSPGTGGYTEAFF,TGTGCCAGCAGCCCCGGGACAGGGGGCTACACTGAAGCTTTCTTT,.,TRBV7-6,TRBJ1-1,TRBD1
CASSKKIGQGSSGNTIYF,TGTGCCAGCAGCAAAAAAATAGGACAGGGCAGCTCTGGAAACACCATATATTTT,many,TRBV21-1,TRBJ1-3,.
CASSYSAEAYGYTF,TGTGCCAGCAGTTACTCTGCCGAGGCCTATGGCTACACCTTC,.,TRBV6-2/TRBV6-3,TRBJ1-2,.
CASSGAGTSITDTQYF,TGCGCCAGCAGCGGGGCCGGGACTAGTATCACAGATACGCAGTATTTT,.,TRBV5-1,TRBJ2-3,TRBD2
CASSSGTGLGNTIYF,TGTGCCAGCAGTTCCGGGACAGGGTTAGGAAACACCATATATTTT,.,TRBV28,TRBJ1-3,TRBD1
CASTLTSGRGNTGELFF,TGTGCCAGTACCCTCACTAGCGGGAGAGGGAACACCGGGGAGCTGTTTTTT,.,TRBV19,TRBJ2-2,TRBD2
CSVEGTVGYEQYF,TGCAGCGTTGAAGGAACAGTAGGCTACGAGCAGTACTTC,many,TRBV29-1,TRBJ2-7,.
CASSKQRLGGAHNYGYTF,TGTGCCAGCAGCAAACAACGGTTAGGGGGGGCGCATAACTATGGCTACACCTTC,.,TRBV21-1,TRBJ1-2,.
CASSLGGGASNQPQHF,TGTGCCAGCAGCTTGGGCGGCGGGGCTAGCAATCAGCCCCAGCATTTT,.,TRBV7-9,TRBJ1-5,.
CASSPGGGDGHYGYTF,TGTGCCAGCAGTCCGGGGGGAGGGGACGGTCACTATGGCTACACCTTC,.,TRBV28,TRBJ1-2,.
CASSLDRSSPLHF,TGTGCCAGCAGCCTCGACAGGAGTTCACCCCTCCACTTT,few,TRBV4-2,TRBJ1-6,.
CASLTRSSSYEQYF,TGTGCCAGCCTAACTAGGTCCAGCTCCTACGAGCAGTACTTC,.,TRBV6-5,TRBJ2-7,.
CASSYSNQGNSPLHF,TGTGCCAGCAGTTACTCGAACCAGGGGAACTCACCCCTCCACTTT,.,TRBV6-5,TRBJ1-6,.
CSVENREWTEAFF,TGCAGCGTTGAAAACAGGGAGTGGACTGAAGCTTTCTTT,.,TRBV29-1,TRBJ1-1,.